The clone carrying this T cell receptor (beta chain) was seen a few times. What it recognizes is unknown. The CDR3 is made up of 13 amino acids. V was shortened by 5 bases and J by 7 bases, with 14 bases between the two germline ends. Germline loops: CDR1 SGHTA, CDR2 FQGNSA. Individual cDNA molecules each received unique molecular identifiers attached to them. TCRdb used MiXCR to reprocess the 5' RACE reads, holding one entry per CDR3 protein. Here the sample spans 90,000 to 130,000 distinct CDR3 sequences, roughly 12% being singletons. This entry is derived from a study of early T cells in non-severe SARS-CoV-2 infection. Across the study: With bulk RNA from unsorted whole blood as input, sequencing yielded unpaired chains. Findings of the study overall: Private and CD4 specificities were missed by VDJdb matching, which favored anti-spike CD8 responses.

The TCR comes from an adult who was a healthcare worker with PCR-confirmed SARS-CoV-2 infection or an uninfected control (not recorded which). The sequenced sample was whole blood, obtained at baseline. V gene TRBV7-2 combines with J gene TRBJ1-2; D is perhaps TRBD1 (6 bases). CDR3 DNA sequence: TGTGCCAGCAGCCCGCACAGGGACTCTGGCTACACCTTC. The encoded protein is CASSPHRDSGYTF.